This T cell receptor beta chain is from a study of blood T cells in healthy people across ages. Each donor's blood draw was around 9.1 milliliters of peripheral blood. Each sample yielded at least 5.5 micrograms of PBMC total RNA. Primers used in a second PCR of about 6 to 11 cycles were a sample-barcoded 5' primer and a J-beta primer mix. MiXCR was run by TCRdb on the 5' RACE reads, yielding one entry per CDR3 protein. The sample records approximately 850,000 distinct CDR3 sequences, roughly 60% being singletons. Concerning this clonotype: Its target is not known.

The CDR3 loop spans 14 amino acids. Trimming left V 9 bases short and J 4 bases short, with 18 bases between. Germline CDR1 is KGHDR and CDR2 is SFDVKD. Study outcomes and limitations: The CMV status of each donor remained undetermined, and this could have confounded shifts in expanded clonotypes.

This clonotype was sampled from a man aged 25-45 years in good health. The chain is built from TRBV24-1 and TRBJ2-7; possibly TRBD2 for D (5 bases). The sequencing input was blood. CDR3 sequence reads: CATQAVGQKYEQYF. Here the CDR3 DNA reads TGTGCCACCCAAGCGGTTGGCCAGAAATACGAGCAGTACTTC.